One sample yielded the 15 T cell receptor beta chains listed below, sequenced in a study of cytomegalovirus exposure and HLA in healthy donors. The study ran its PCR with 60 Vbeta and 13 Jbeta primers. The data were produced by immunoSEQ multiplex PCR, yet TCRdb's version contains in-frame clones alone and is incomplete. The sample data list 100,000 to 150,000 clones. What was sequenced was PBMCs. These receptors were obtained from a woman in her thirties or forties in good health and CMV-seropositive.

This chain connects TRBV13 to TRBJ2-3; 12 bases map to TRBD2. CDR3 length: 16 amino acids. CDR1 and CDR2 (germline): PRHDT, FYEKMQ (reference sequence). The V gene end was trimmed by 1 base and the J gene end by 6 bases; junction bases not matched to a gene: 5. The DNA of the CDR3 is TGTGCCAGCAGCTTAGAGAGACTAGCGGGAGTCGATACGCAGTATTTT. Its translation: CASSLERLAGVDTQYF.

The V gene is TRBV5-1, the J gene TRBJ2-5; 9 bases line up with TRBD1. The end of the DNA aligns better with TRBJ2-7, so the J call may be wrong. CDR1 is SGHRS, CDR2 YFSETQ, per germline. The CDR3 contains 15 residues. In DNA form, the CDR3 reads TGCGCCAGCAGCGCAACCGGGACAGGGTTCGACGAGCAGTACTTC. This gives the protein CASSATGTGFDEQYF.

The genes are TRBV18 and TRBJ2-5; 7 bases are a match to TRBD1. The germline V gene encodes CDR1 KGHSH and CDR2 LQKENI. Trimming removed 1 base from V and 4 bases from J; junction bases left unmatched: 6. The CDR3 is 15 amino acids. CDR3 nucleotides: TGTGCCAGCTCACCACGAGGGGGCGAGGGAGAGACCCAGTACTTC. Protein sequence: CASSPRGGEGETQYF.

The chain couples TRBV5-1 to TRBJ2-7, with 8 bases fitting TRBD2. Germline CDR1 is SGHRS and CDR2 is YFSETQ. The ends lost 4 bases at V and 0 bases at J; junction bases unmatched: 9. The CDR3 has 16 residues. CDR3 coding DNA: TGCGCCAGCAGCGGAAGACTAGCGCCGAGCTCCTACGAGCAGTACTTC. It codes for CASSGRLAPSSYEQYF.

J is TRBJ1-2 and V is TRBV6-5; TRBD1 matches 7 bases. This CDR3 contains 12 residues. Germline V gene lookup returns CDR1 MNHEY and CDR2 SVGAGI. V trimming: 6 bases; J trimming: 8 bases; junction bases outside the gene matches: 6. The CDR3: CASRSTGQGYTF. The DNA of the CDR3 is TGTGCCAGCAGATCGACAGGGCAAGGCTACACCTTC.

The chain recombines TRBV19 with TRBJ2-2; no clear D. This CDR3 has 17 residues. V lost 1 base to trimming and J lost 4 bases, with 16 bases between them. Germline V gives CDR1 LNHDA, CDR2 SQIVND (reference sequence). The CDR3 sequence is CASSIGETPEITGELFF. In DNA, the CDR3 is TGTGCCAGTAGTATAGGCGAGACCCCGGAGATCACCGGGGAGCTGTTTTTT.

The DNA of the CDR3 is TGTGCCAGCAGCTTGGTGGGGGCAGGCAGGGGTGAAAAACTGTTTTTT. This sequence encodes CASSLVGAGRGEKLFF. The rearrangement links TRBV5-5 to TRBJ1-4; tentatively, D is TRBD1 (6 bases). The V and J ends lost 0 bases and 7 bases respectively, with 16 bases between them. Looked up from germline, CDR1 is SGHKS and CDR2 is YYEKEE (reference sequence). CDR3 length: 16 amino acids.

The V and J genes are TRBV28 and TRBJ1-1; the D gene is possibly TRBD1 (5 bases). Looked up from germline, CDR1 is MDHEN and CDR2 is SYDVKM. V was clipped by 4 bases and J by 3 bases, with 18 bases between them. The CDR3 is made up of 16 amino acids. The CDR3 bases are TGTGCCAGCAGTTCCGAATTGGGGACGGGGGACACTGAAGCTTTCTTT. This translates into CASSSELGTGDTEAFF.

The rearrangement links TRBV6-1 to TRBJ2-3, with a tentative D call TRBD2 (5 bases). The CDR3 is made up of 15 amino acids. Trimming removed 6 bases from V and 0 bases from J, with 13 bases in between. Germline lookup yields CDR1 MNHNS and CDR2 SASEGT. CDR3 nucleotides: TGTGCCAGCAGCCGAGCGGAGACTAGCACAGATACGCAGTATTTT. Its protein product is CASSRAETSTDTQYF.

V and J are TRBV5-1 and TRBJ1-3; 7 nucleotides match TRBD1. Germline CDR1 reads SGHRS; CDR2 reads YFSETQ. The trim removed 4 bases at V and 4 bases at J, leaving 5 bases unmatched. The CDR3 has 14 amino acids. CDR3 protein: CASSTRTGGNTIYF. The DNA for the CDR3 is TGCGCCAGCAGCACCCGGACAGGAGGAAACACCATATATTTT.

V usage is TRBV5-8 and J usage is TRBJ1-5; no definite D call. Trimming removed 0 bases from V and 5 bases from J, with 9 bases in between. This CDR3 spans 14 amino acids. Germline values: CDR1 SGHTS, CDR2 YDEGEE. CDR3 sequence: CASSLEMRDQPQHF. CDR3 DNA: TGTGCCAGCAGCTTGGAAATGCGTGATCAGCCCCAGCATTTT.

V is TRBV5-1 and J is TRBJ2-1, with 7 bases identical to TRBD1. This CDR3 comprises 17 residues. Germline CDR1 SGHRS, CDR2 YFSETQ. After removal of 0 bases from V and 8 bases from J, the junction contained 14 bases not matched to a gene. The CDR3 sequence: CASSLEGVGRGRYEQFF. In DNA, the CDR3 is TGCGCCAGCAGCTTGGAGGGAGTGGGAAGGGGGCGGTATGAGCAGTTCTTC.

V is TRBV19 and J is TRBJ1-1; 9 nucleotides line up with TRBD1. The trim removed 3 bases at V and 6 bases at J, leaving 11 bases unmatched. There are 16 residues in the CDR3. Germline assignment: CDR1 LNHDA and CDR2 SQIVND (reference sequence). This CDR3 reads CASSIVTGTGLPEAFF. DNA for the CDR3: TGTGCCAGTAGTATTGTTACCGGGACAGGGTTACCTGAAGCTTTCTTT.

CDR3 bases: TGTGCCAGTAGTATAGGTCGGCTCCGGAGGGACACTGAAGCTTTCTTT. As protein: CASSIGRLRRDTEAFF. The gene calls are TRBV19 and TRBJ1-1; D gene ambiguous. Trimming removed 1 base from V and 3 bases from J, with 15 bases in between. The CDR3 extends over 16 amino acids. Germline values: CDR1 LNHDA, CDR2 SQIVND (reference sequence).

The chain employs TRBV28 and TRBJ2-6; 7 nucleotides agree with TRBD1. The CDR3 has 15 amino acids. The junction had 7 bases not matched to a gene; V was cut back by 5 bases and J by 6 bases. CDR1 and CDR2 from the germline V gene are MDHEN and SYDVKM. The CDR3 loop reads CASSPATGPANVLTF. Written as DNA, the CDR3 is TGTGCCAGCAGTCCTGCGACAGGGCCGGCCAACGTCCTGACTTTC.